The entry below gives a single T cell receptor beta chain sequence along with its context. The germline gives CDR1 SNHLY, CDR2 FYNNEI. Trimming stripped 8 bases from V and 6 bases from J, with 12 bases between. The CDR3 is 12 amino acids. This sample is drawn from a study of cytomegalovirus exposure and HLA in healthy donors. Use of 60 Vbeta and 13 Jbeta primers characterized the PCR. The assay was immunoSEQ multiplex PCR, and TCRdb's table has in-frame clones only and misses some. The sample has 60,000 to 100,000 clones; under 80% are singletons. Sequenced material: PBMCs. The clonotype comes from a male donor in good health and CMV-seropositive. The V and J genes are TRBV2 and TRBJ2-3, with a weak D call TRBD1 (5 bases). CDR3 in DNA: TGTGCCAGCTGTCCGGACACGGATACGCAGTATTTT. It yields the protein CASCPDTDTQYF.